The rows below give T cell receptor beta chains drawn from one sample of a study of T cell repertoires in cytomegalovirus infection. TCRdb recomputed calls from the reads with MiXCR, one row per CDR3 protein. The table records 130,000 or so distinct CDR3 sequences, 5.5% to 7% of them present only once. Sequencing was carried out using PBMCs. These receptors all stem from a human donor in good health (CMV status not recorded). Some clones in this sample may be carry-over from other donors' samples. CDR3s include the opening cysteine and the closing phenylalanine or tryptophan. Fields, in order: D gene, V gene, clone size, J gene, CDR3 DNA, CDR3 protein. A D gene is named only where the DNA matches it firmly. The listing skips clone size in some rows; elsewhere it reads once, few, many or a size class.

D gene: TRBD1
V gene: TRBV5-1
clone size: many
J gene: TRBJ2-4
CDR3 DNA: TGCGCCAGCAGGAGGGCAGTAGGGGACAGCATTCAGTACTTC
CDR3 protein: CASRRAVGDSIQYF

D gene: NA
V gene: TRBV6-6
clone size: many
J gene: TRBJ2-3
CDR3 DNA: TGTGCCAGCAGTTATTCTGCCGGGGCCGGAGATACGCAGTATTTT
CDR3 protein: CASSYSAGAGDTQYF

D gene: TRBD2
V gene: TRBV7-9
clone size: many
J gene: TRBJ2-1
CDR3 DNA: TGTGCCAGCAGCTCCCGGACTAGCGGGGGGGGCGTGGATGAGCAGTTCTTC
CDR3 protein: CASSSRTSGGGVDEQFF

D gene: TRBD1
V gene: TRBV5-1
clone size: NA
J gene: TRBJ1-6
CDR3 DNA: TGCGCCAGCAGCCGGGACAGACTTAATTCACCCCTCCACTTT
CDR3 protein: CASSRDRLNSPLHF

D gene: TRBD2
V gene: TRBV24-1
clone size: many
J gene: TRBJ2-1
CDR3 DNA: TGTGCCACCAGTGAAGCGGGGGGGCTTGGTGAGCAGTTCTTC
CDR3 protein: CATSEAGGLGEQFF

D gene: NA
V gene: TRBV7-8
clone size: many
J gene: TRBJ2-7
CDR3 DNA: TGTGCCAGCAGCTTAGAGGGGGGGGCGTCATTTCGGAACGAGCAGTACTTC
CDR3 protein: CASSLEGGASFRNEQYF

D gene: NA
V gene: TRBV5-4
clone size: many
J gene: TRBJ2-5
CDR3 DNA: TGTGCCAGCAGCTACGAGGGAGGACAAGAGACCCAGTACTTC
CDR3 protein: CASSYEGGQETQYF

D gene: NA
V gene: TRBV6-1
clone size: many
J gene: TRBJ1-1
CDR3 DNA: TGTGCCAGCAGCTCGGGGGGCATGGGGAACACTGAAGCTTTCTTT
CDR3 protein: CASSSGGMGNTEAFF

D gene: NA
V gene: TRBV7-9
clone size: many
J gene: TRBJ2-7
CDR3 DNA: TGTGCCAGCAGCTTTGGCTTCCCCTCCTACGAGCAGTACTTC
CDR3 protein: CASSFGFPSYEQYF

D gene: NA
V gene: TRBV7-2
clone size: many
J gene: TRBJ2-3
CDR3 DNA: TGTGCCGGCGCCCGGGATCGAGGCTCAGATACGCAGTATTTT
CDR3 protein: CAGARDRGSDTQYF

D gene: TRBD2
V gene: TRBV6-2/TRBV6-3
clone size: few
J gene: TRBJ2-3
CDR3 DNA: TGTGCCAGCAATCGTGCTAGCGGGGGGACCACAGATACGCAGTATTTT
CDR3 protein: CASNRASGGTTDTQYF

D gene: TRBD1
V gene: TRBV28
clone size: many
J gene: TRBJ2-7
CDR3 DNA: TGTGCCAGCAGTTTAGTAGGGGGCCGACGCGGCGAGCAGTACTTC
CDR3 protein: CASSLVGGRRGEQYF

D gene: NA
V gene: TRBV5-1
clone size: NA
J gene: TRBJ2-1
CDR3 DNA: TGCGCCAGCAGAACTAGGCCGATCTCCTACAATGAGCAGTTCTTC
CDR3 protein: CASRTRPISYNEQFF

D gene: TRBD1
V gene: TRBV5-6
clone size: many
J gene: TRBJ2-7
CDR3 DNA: TGTGCCAGCACCGGACAGGGTAGCTCCTACGAGCAGTACTTC
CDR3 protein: CASTGQGSSYEQYF

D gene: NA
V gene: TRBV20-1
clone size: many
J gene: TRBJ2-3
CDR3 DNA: TGCAGTGCTGGGGGGTTCACAGATACGCAGTATTTT
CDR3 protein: CSAGGFTDTQYF

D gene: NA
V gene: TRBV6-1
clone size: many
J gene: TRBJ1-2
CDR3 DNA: TGTGCCAGCATAAGAAGCCAAGCGACATTTAACTATGGCTACACCTTC
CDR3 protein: CASIRSQATFNYGYTF

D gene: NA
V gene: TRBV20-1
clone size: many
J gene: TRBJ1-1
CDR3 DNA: TGCAGTGCTAGAGATTGGGGAGACCCTGACACTGAAGCTTTCTTT
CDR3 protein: CSARDWGDPDTEAFF

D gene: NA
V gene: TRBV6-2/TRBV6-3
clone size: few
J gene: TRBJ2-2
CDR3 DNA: TGTGCCATCCGGGTGCCCAACACCGGGGAGCTGTTTTTT
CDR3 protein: CAIRVPNTGELFF

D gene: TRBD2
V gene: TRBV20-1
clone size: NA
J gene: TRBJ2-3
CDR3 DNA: TGCAGTGCACCCACTAGCGGGGGCCGAATTCGCACAGATACGCAGTATTTT
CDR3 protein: CSAPTSGGRIRTDTQYF

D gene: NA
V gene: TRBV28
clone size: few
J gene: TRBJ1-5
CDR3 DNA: TGTGCCAGCAAGGGTTCGGGCAGTAGCAATCAGCCCCAGCATTTT
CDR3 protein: CASKGSGSSNQPQHF

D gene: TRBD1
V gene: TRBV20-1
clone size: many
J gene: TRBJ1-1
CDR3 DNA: TGCAGTGCTAGAGTCCTACTCGACAGGGGGCGAGGGGAAGCTTTCTTT
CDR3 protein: CSARVLLDRGRGEAFF

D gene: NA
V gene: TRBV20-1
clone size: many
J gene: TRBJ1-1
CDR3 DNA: TGCAGTGCTAGAGGCACTGAAGCTTTCTTT
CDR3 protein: CSARGTEAFF

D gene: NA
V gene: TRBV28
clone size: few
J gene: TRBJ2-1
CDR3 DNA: TGTGCCAGCAGGGCCCGGGGGCTATACAATGAGCAGTTCTTC
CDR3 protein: CASRARGLYNEQFF

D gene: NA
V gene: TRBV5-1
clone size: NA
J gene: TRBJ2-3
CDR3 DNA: TGCGCCAGCAGCCCCGTCCCCACGGGACTTCCCGGGCCAGATACGCAGTATTTT
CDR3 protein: CASSPVPTGLPGPDTQYF

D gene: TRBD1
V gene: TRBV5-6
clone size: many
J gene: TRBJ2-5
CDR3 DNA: TGTGCCAGCAGCATCTACAGGGGTCCGTACCAAGAGACCCAGTACTTC
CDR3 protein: CASSIYRGPYQETQYF

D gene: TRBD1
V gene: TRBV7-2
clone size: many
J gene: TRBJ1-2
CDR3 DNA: TGTGCCAGCAGCCTAGGACAGGCGGCATCTTACTATGGCTACACCTTC
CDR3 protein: CASSLGQAASYYGYTF

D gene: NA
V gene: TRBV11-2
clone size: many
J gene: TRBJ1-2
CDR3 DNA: TGTGCCAGCAGTCCCCGGACGTCGGCGGTAGGCTACACCTTC
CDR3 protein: CASSPRTSAVGYTF

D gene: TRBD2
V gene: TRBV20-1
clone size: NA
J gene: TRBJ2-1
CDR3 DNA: TGCAGTGCTAGAGGACCCAGCGGGGGGTCGGCTGAGCAGTTCTTC
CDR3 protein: CSARGPSGGSAEQFF

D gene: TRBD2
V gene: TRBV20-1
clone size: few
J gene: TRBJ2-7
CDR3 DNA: TGCAGTGCTACCGGGACTAGCGGGGGCCTTTCCTACGAGCAGTACTTC
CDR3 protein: CSATGTSGGLSYEQYF

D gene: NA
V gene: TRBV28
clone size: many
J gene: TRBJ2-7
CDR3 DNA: TGTGCCAGCATACAGCGGGACAATCTACGAGGGCAGTACTTC
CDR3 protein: CASIQRDNLRGQYF

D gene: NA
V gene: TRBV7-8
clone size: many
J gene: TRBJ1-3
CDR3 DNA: TGTGCCAGCAGCCCTAACCTGGCCTTCTCTGGAAACACCATATATTTT
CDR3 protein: CASSPNLAFSGNTIYF

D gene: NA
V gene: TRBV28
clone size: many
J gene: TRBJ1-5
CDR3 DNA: TGTGCCAGCAGTTATCGAAACGGCATCATTATCAGAAAGCCCCAGCATTTT
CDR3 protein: CASSYRNGIIIRKPQHF

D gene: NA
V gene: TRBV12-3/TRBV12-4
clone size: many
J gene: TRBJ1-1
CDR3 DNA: TGTGCCAGCAGTTTAGGCAGGGGAAGGACTGAAGCTTTCTTT
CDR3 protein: CASSLGRGRTEAFF

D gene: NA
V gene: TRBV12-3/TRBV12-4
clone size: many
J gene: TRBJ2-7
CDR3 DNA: TGTGCCAGCAGTTTTGGGCAGCTCTACGAGCAGTACTTC
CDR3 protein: CASSFGQLYEQYF

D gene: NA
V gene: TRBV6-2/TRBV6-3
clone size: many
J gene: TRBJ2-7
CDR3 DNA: TGTGCCAGCAGGTTTGCGCAGGGCGGATCCTACGAGCAGTACTTC
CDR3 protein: CASRFAQGGSYEQYF

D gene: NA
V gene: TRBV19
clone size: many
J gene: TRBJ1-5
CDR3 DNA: TGTGCCAGTAGTGGGCGGACGCCCCTGGGCAATCAGCCCCAGCATTTT
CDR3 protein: CASSGRTPLGNQPQHF

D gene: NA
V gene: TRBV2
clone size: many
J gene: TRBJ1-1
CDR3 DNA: TGTGCCAGACGGGACCTTCGCGGATATGACACTGAAGCTTTCTTT
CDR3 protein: CARRDLRGYDTEAFF

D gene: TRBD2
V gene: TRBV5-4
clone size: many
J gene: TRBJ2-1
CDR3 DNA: TGTGCCAGCAGCCTGTTGGGCGGGGGTTCCTACAATGAGCAGTTCTTC
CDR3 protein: CASSLLGGGSYNEQFF

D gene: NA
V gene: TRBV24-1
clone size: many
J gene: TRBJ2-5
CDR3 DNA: TGTGCCACCAGTGACCTTAACCAAGAGACCCAGTACTTC
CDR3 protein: CATSDLNQETQYF

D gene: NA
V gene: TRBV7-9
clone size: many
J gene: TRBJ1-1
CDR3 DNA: TGTGCCAGCAGCTTACCCTCAGGGGTTACTGAAGCTTTCTTT
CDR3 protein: CASSLPSGVTEAFF